This T cell receptor (beta chain) was sequenced for a study of CXCR3-negative and CXCR3-positive naive CD8 T cells. Looking at the study overall: Collectively, the libraries yielded about 135 million TRB reads in total, at about 1.5 +/- 0.3 million per library.

Note on this clonotype: Its antigen remains unidentified.

Regarding the study as a whole: Both naive subsets carried similar amounts of surface CD5, so TCR strength was inferred from TRB CDR3 properties. Hydrophobicity was higher for TRB CDR3s found in CXCR3-positive naive cells than in CXCR3-negative naive cells. High diversity, comparable across both naive subsets, contrasted with much lower diversity in memory CD8+ cells. Fresh PBMCs were used in most assays, and CXCR3 expression partially decreased after cryopreservation.

The authors made the TRB cDNA libraries by 5' RACE using UMI labels. TCRdb reprocessed the 5' RACE reads; each CDR3 protein has one entry and no DNA is given. This repertoire comprises around 80,000 distinct CDR3 sequences; its ten largest clones make up 0.6% to 0.7%. The source is a human donor in good health. Some clones in this sample may be carry-over from other donors' samples. The source material was naive CXCR3+ CD8+ T cells from blood. Stated subset: CD45RO-CCR7+CD27+CD95- naive CD8+ T cells expressing CXCR3 (TNR3+).

CDR3 protein: CASSPNGLFTYEQYF. This rearrangement joins TRBV27 to TRBJ2-7; TCRdb names TRBD2, which stays unverified in the absence of DNA. CDR3 length equals 15 residues. Germline V CDR1 and CDR2: MNHEY, SMNVEV (reference sequence).